This T cell receptor beta chain appears in the sequencing data of a study of blood T cells in healthy people across ages. This clonotype was observed many times. The authors ran a second PCR of about 7 to 12 cycles using a sample-barcoded 5' primer and a J-beta primer mix. TCRdb called the 5' RACE reads again in MiXCR, with one record for every CDR3 protein. The table includes about 1.8 million distinct CDR3 sequences, 49% detected once. Germline-derived CDR1 and CDR2 are SQVTM and ANQGSEA. Trimming cost V 3 bases and J 4 bases; bases outside gene matches: 5. The CDR3 is 14 amino acids. Sequencing was done on a sample of blood. The chain joins TRBV29-1 to TRBJ2-1, with 8 bases fitting TRBD2. The TCR comes from a woman aged 40-49 years in good health. Here the CDR3 reads CSVDIAGLYNEQFF. DNA of the CDR3: TGCAGCGTTGATATAGCGGGACTATACAATGAGCAGTTCTTC.